This TCR beta chain was recorded in a study of blood T cell repertoires in COVID-19. On the study more broadly: T cells, B-cell-depleted T cells, or PBMCs provided the cDNA or gDNA that served as material.

Authors' analysis steps: Estimates of nucleated cell counts were drawn from the amplification of reference gene primers. Sequencing was performed with immunoSEQ multiplex PCR; in TCRdb, only in-frame clones are kept and a portion is missing. V and J calls and clone size come straight from that table; D and trimming were deduced from the DNA. The sample includes about 160,000 clones, around 80% of them seen just once. V lost 7 bases, J lost 0 bases, and 14 bases lay in between. CDR1 and CDR2 (germline): MNHEY, SMNVEV (reference sequence). CDR3 length: 15 residues. The receptor's source is an elderly woman with acute or convalescent COVID-19. This rearrangement joins TRBV27 to TRBJ2-3; D might be TRBD2 (6 bases). Sequencing was performed on peripheral blood. The CDR3 loop is CASTSRGLSTDTQYF. In DNA, the CDR3 is TGTGCCAGCACCTCCCGCGGACTAAGCACAGATACGCAGTATTTT.